This entry lists 15 T cell receptor beta chains sequenced from one sample in a study of control samples from healthy donors and cancer patients. Clones were sequenced by immunoSEQ multiplex PCR, and TCRdb holds only the in-frame ones, with some missing. The sample holds 65,000 to 95,000 clones; 70% to 90% are singletons and the top ten take over 15%. Sample: blood. Receptor source: a man in his fifties or sixties in good health.

In DNA form, the CDR3 reads TGTGCCAGCAGTTTAAACAGCGGTATTATCACAGATACGCAGTATTTT. It is translated as CASSLNSGIITDTQYF. The chain uses TRBV27 and TRBJ2-3, with D possibly being TRBD2 (5 bases). Germline V gene lookup returns CDR1 MNHEY and CDR2 SMNVEV (reference sequence). CDR3 length equals 16 residues. V was trimmed by 2 bases and J by 2 bases, leaving 14 bases between them.

J is TRBJ2-7 and V is TRBV9, with 9 bases that match TRBD1. Germline CDR1 is SGDLS and CDR2 is YYNGEE. V was clipped by 4 bases and J by 3 bases; unmatched bases: 2. The CDR3 has 13 amino acids. CDR3 DNA sequence: TGTGCCAGCAGCCGGGACAGGGACTACGAGCAGTACGTC. It translates to CASSRDRDYEQYV.

DNA for the CDR3: TGTGCCAACGGGGGTGACGGAGATCAGCCCCAGCATTTT. This translates into CANGGDGDQPQHF. This chain uses TRBV10-3 with TRBJ1-5; maybe TRBD1 (5 bases). This CDR3 is built from 13 residues. Germline values: CDR1 ENHRY, CDR2 SYGVKD. The ends were cut back, 10 bases at V and 5 bases at J, with 15 bases in the middle.

The rearrangement joins TRBV6-2 or TRBV6-3 to TRBJ2-3; tentatively, D is TRBD2 (5 bases). This CDR3 spans 15 amino acids. The V gene lost 0 bases and the J gene lost 4 bases, with 11 bases spanning the gap. Germline-derived CDR1 and CDR2 are MNHEY and SVGEGT. The CDR3 coding sequence is TGTGCCAGCAGTTACTCCGGGGTTATATCAGATACGCAGTATTTT. Its protein product is CASSYSGVISDTQYF.

The chain couples TRBV7-2 to TRBJ2-1; D remains unclear. The CDR3 runs to 15 residues. Deletions cut 2 bases from V and 0 bases from J, with 8 bases between. Germline-derived CDR1 and CDR2 are SGHTA and FQGNSA. CDR3 in amino acids: CASSLSPSSYNEQFF. The CDR3 nucleotides are TGTGCCAGCAGCTTAAGCCCAAGCTCCTACAATGAGCAGTTCTTC.

This clone was picked up a small number of times. The V and J genes are TRBV6-1 and TRBJ2-3, with 14 bases fitting TRBD2. CDR1 is MNHNS, CDR2 SASEGT, per germline. V lost 3 bases to trimming and J lost 3 bases; unmatched junction nucleotides: 5. The CDR3 totals 17 residues. The CDR3 loop is CASSETSGGAGTDTQYF. As DNA, the CDR3 is TGTGCCAGCAGTGAGACTAGCGGGGGGGCAGGGACAGATACGCAGTATTTT.

The chain is built from TRBV6-5 and TRBJ2-7; 8 bases line up with TRBD2. This CDR3 comprises 13 residues. Germline CDR1 and CDR2: MNHEY and SVGAGI. Trimming cost V 8 bases and J 5 bases; bases outside gene matches: 8. CDR3 residues: CASGAGEYDEQYF. The DNA of the CDR3 is TGTGCCAGCGGAGCGGGAGAGTACGACGAGCAGTACTTC.

This chain links TRBV10-2 with TRBJ1-1; D gene unclear. This CDR3 has 14 residues. V was clipped by 3 bases and J by 2 bases, with 10 bases between them. Germline CDR1 is WSHSY and CDR2 is SAAADI. CDR3 coding DNA: TGCGCCAGCAGTGATAGGGCCGTCAACACTGAAGCTTTCTTT. Amino acid sequence: CASSDRAVNTEAFF.

This sequence joins TRBV4-1 and TRBJ2-7, with a possible D match to TRBD2 (6 bases). With 0 bases removed from V and 3 bases from J, the gap between germline ends came to 9 bases. There are 14 residues in the CDR3. Germline-derived CDR1 and CDR2 are MGHRA and YSYEKL. This CDR3 reads CASSQDFGGYEQYF. The CDR3 nucleotides are TGCGCCAGCAGCCAAGATTTCGGGGGCTACGAGCAGTACTTC.

The chain recombines TRBV10-2 with TRBJ2-5; 8 bases line up with TRBD1. Per germline, CDR1 WSHSY and CDR2 SAAADI. V shed 3 bases and J 3 bases; nucleotides not matched to a gene: 6. This CDR3 region has 15 residues. The CDR3 DNA reads TGCGCCAGCAGTGACAGGGGGCCACAGGAAGAGACCCAGTACTTC. This codes for CASSDRGPQEETQYF.

The count of this clone is one. The chain has TRBV5-5 and TRBJ2-7; possibly TRBD2 for D (5 bases). The CDR3 spans 15 residues. Trimming removed 2 bases at V and 3 bases at J, with 15 bases between. The V gene's germline CDR1 is SGHKS and CDR2 YYEKEE (reference sequence). The CDR3 is CASSLLSGPFYEQYF. The CDR3 DNA reads as TGTGCCAGCAGCTTATTAAGCGGCCCTTTCTACGAGCAGTACTTC.

The chain has TRBV9 and TRBJ2-5; 10 bases match TRBD1. J was trimmed by 2 bases and V by 7 bases; bases with no gene match: 8. The CDR3 is 15 amino acids. Per germline, CDR1 SGDLS and CDR2 YYNGEE. The CDR3 bases are TGTGCCAGCTCACAACGGACAGGGGGACAAGAGACCCAGTACTTC. The encoded protein is CASSQRTGGQETQYF.

The chain is built from TRBV9 and TRBJ1-2; D unclear. There are 11 residues in the CDR3. CDR1 is SGDLS and CDR2 is YYNGEE in the germline V gene. Trimming removed 3 bases at V and 8 bases at J, with 8 bases between. CDR3 coding DNA: TGTGCCAGCAGCGACTCCCGCGGCTACACCTTC. Protein product: CASSDSRGYTF.

The V and J genes are TRBV19 and TRBJ1-1; D is unclear. V lost 4 bases and J 4 bases, leaving 13 bases between the germline ends. Germline-derived CDR1 and CDR2 are LNHDA and SQIVND (reference sequence). This CDR3 is 14 amino acids long. The CDR3 sequence: CASSRREASTEAFF. The DNA for the CDR3 is TGTGCCAGTAGTAGAAGGGAGGCGTCCACTGAAGCTTTCTTT.

This clone was recorded only once. The CDR3 sequence: CASSPVQGYTF. In DNA form, the CDR3 reads TGTGCCAGCTCACCAGTTCAGGGCTACACCTTC. The chain carries TRBV18 and TRBJ1-2; D not resolved. V lost 2 bases to trimming and J lost 8 bases, with 6 bases between them. Germline lookup yields CDR1 KGHSH and CDR2 LQKENI. This CDR3 is 11 amino acids long. The entire variable domain, with the rest obtained from reference TRBV18 and TRBJ1-2, is as follows: NAGVMQNPRHLVRRRGQEARLRCSPMKGHSHVYWYRQLPEEGLKFMVYLQKENIIDESGMPKERFSAEFPKEGPSILRIQQVVRGDSAAYFCASSPVQGYTFGSGTRLTVV.